The 14 T cell receptor beta chains reported below all come from one sample, sequenced in a study of blood T cell repertoires in COVID-19. The data were produced by immunoSEQ multiplex PCR, yet TCRdb's version contains in-frame clones alone and is incomplete. This sample yields fewer than 250,000 clones, of which around 90% are seen a single time; roughly 15% belongs to the top ten. The sequenced sample consisted of PBMCs or T cells enriched from blood (not recorded which). The source is a man aged 30-40 years who had been exposed to COVID-19.

This clone was seen once. The chain uses TRBV27 and TRBJ2-5; no definite D call. The V gene lost 0 bases and the J gene lost 6 bases, with 11 bases spanning the gap. Germline-derived CDR1 and CDR2 are MNHEY and SMNVEV (reference sequence). This CDR3 is built from 14 residues. CDR3 protein: CASSLSISDKTQYF. CDR3 sequence (DNA): TGTGCCAGCAGTTTATCGATAAGTGACAAGACCCAGTACTTC.

The chain links TRBV7-9 to TRBJ2-6, with a tentative D call TRBD2 (6 bases). The V gene lost 5 bases and the J gene lost 1 base, with 21 bases spanning the gap. The CDR3 has 19 amino acids. Germline CDR1 and CDR2: SEHNR and FQNEAQ (reference sequence). The CDR3 loop reads CASSRTTDVKSSGANVLTF. CDR3 sequence (DNA): TGTGCCAGCAGCCGGACTACGGACGTAAAAAGTTCTGGGGCCAACGTCCTGACTTTC.

A remark on this clone: Other nucleotide sequences from this sample produce the same CDR3. The chain recombines TRBV18 with TRBJ1-1, with TRBD1 matching over 8 bases. The ends lost 3 bases at V and 0 bases at J; junction bases unmatched: 0. The CDR3 is made up of 14 amino acids. Germline loops: CDR1 KGHSH, CDR2 LQKENI. The chain's CDR3 is CASSPGQVNTEAFF. DNA of the CDR3: TGTGCCAGCTCACCGGGACAGGTGAACACTGAAGCTTTCTTT.

The chain employs TRBV7-9 and TRBJ2-2, with D tentatively TRBD2 (6 bases). Germline V CDR1 and CDR2: SEHNR, FQNEAQ (reference sequence). Trimming shortened V by 3 bases and J by 7 bases, and 9 bases separated the two germline ends. CDR3 length equals 13 residues. Here the CDR3 DNA reads TGTGCCAGCAGCTTGACAGCGGGCGGGGAGCTGTTTTTT. Its protein is CASSLTAGGELFF. The full variable domain, rest sourced from reference TRBV7-9 and TRBJ2-2, is DTGVSQNPRHKITKRGQNVTFRCDPISEHNRLYWYRQTLGQGPEFLTYFQNEAQLEKSRLLSDRFSAERPKGSFSTLEIQRTEQGDSAMYLCASSLTAGGELFFGEGSRLTVL.

The chain employs TRBV6-5 and TRBJ2-2, with 7 bases matching TRBD1. Germline trimming cut 6 bases from V and 0 bases from J; bases unmatched to any gene: 4. Per the germline V gene, CDR1 is MNHEY and CDR2 is SVGAGI. This CDR3 is built from 15 residues. Here the CDR3 DNA reads TGTGCCAGCAGCGAGGGACAGACGAACACCGGGGAGCTGTTTTTT. Its protein is CASSEGQTNTGELFF.

This clone showed up just once. The V and J genes are TRBV7-9 and TRBJ1-2, with D maybe TRBD1 (5 bases). The germline CDR1 and CDR2 sequences are SEHNR and FQNEAQ (reference sequence). The CDR3 spans 15 residues. Trimming left V 3 bases short and J 4 bases short, with 15 bases between. The CDR3 loop reads CASSLAGSSGYGYTF. The CDR3 nucleotides are TGTGCCAGCAGCTTGGCAGGGTCCTCAGGCTATGGCTACACCTTC. The whole variable domain, remainder taken from reference TRBV7-9 and TRBJ1-2, is DTGVSQNPRHKITKRGQNVTFRCDPISEHNRLYWYRQTLGQGPEFLTYFQNEAQLEKSRLLSDRFSAERPKGSFSTLEIQRTEQGDSAMYLCASSLAGSSGYGYTFGSGTRLTVV.

This chain connects TRBV6-2 or TRBV6-3 to TRBJ2-2; tentative D call: TRBD1 (6 bases). Trimming removed 2 bases at V and 4 bases at J, with 11 bases between. Germline CDR1 MNHEY, CDR2 SVGEGT. This CDR3 has 15 amino acids. CDR3 sequence: CASSYQGLSTGELFF. The CDR3 DNA is TGTGCCAGCAGTTACCAGGGGCTGAGCACCGGGGAGCTGTTTTTT.

The chain uses TRBV5-6 and TRBJ1-1; 7 bases line up with TRBD1. CDR1 and CDR2 (germline): SGHDT, YYEEEE. The CDR3 is 14 amino acids. After removal of 2 bases from V and 2 bases from J, the junction contained 3 bases not matched to a gene. The CDR3 spells CASSFGGGNTEAFF. The CDR3, as DNA: TGTGCCAGCAGCTTTGGAGGGGGCAACACTGAAGCTTTCTTT.

The chain has TRBV30 and TRBJ2-3; 8 nucleotides align to TRBD2. Germline lookup yields CDR1 GTSNPN and CDR2 SVGIG (reference sequence). With V trimmed by 3 bases and J by 1 base, 9 bases remained unmatched. There are 16 residues in the CDR3. In DNA form, the CDR3 reads TGTGCCTGGAGCGTCCTGGGGCGGGGGGGCACAGATACGCAGTATTTT. Translation: CAWSVLGRGGTDTQYF.

V and J are TRBV5-5 and TRBJ1-2; TRBD1 might be the D (5 bases). Between the trimmed V and J ends, which lost 4 bases and 6 bases, there was a span of 16 bases. Germline V gives CDR1 SGHKS, CDR2 YYEKEE (reference sequence). This CDR3 is 14 amino acids long. The CDR3 reads CASSIAAGIDGYTF. DNA for the CDR3: TGTGCCAGCAGCATCGCGGCAGGGATAGATGGCTACACCTTC.

This clone occurred once. The chain is built from TRBV15 and TRBJ2-3, with 9 nucleotides matching TRBD2. This CDR3 region has 15 residues. The ends lost 3 bases at V and 2 bases at J; junction bases unmatched: 3. Germline-derived CDR1 and CDR2 are LNHNV and YYDKDF (reference sequence). CDR3 sequence reads: CATSSGGGDTDTQYF. CDR3 in DNA: TGTGCCACCAGCAGTGGCGGGGGGGACACAGATACGCAGTATTTT.

This sequence joins TRBV6-4 and TRBJ2-5; 8 bases fit TRBD1. Germline V gene data show CDR1 as MRHNA and CDR2 as SNTAGT. With 3 bases clipped from V and 5 bases from J, the junction kept 2 bases outside the gene matches. The CDR3 runs to 13 residues. This CDR3 reads CASSDQGAETQYF. The CDR3 DNA follows: TGTGCCAGCAGTGATCAGGGGGCCGAGACCCAGTACTTC.

This chain connects TRBV6-5 to TRBJ1-5, with D tentatively TRBD1 (6 bases). Germline lookup yields CDR1 MNHEY and CDR2 SVGAGI. CDR3 size: 14 residues. Trimming took 8 bases from V and 2 from J, leaving 13 bases between them. CDR3 sequence (DNA): TGTGCCAGCGATTTAGGGGGAGGCAATCAGCCCCAGCATTTT. Translating it yields CASDLGGGNQPQHF.

The V and J genes are TRBV11-2 and TRBJ2-7, with 10 nucleotides matching TRBD1. The CDR3 covers 15 residues. The V and J ends lost 3 bases and 3 bases, in that order; junction bases with no gene match: 5. CDR1 SGHAT and CDR2 FQNNGV come from the germline V gene. Here the CDR3 DNA reads TGTGCCAGCAGCTTCTGGGACAGGGGTGACTACGAGCAGTACTTC. This encodes CASSFWDRGDYEQYF.